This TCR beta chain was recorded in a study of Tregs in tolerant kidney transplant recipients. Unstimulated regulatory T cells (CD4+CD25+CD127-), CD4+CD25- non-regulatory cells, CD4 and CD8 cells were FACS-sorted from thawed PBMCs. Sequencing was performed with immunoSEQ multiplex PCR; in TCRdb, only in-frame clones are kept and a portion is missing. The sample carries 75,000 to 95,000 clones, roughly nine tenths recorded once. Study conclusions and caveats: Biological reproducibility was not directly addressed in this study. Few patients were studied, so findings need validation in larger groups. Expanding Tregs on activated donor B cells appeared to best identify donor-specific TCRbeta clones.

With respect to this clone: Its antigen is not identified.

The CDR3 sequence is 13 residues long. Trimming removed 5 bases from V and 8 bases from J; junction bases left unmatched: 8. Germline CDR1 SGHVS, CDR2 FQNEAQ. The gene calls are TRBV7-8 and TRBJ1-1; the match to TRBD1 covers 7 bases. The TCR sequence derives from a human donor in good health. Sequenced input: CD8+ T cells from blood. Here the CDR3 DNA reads TGTGCCAGCAGCGCAGACGGGGGACAGGAAGCTTTCTTT. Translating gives CASSADGGQEAFF.